The 25 T cell receptor beta chains below all came from one sample that was sequenced in a study of T cells expressing NK-cell markers. With the 5' RACE reads reprocessed, TCRdb shows one record per CDR3 protein and no DNA. Its table lists under 500,000 distinct CDR3 sequences. Sequenced input: blood T cells: a sorted CD56 or NKG2C T cell subset, CD4+ or CD8+ T cells, or bulk PBMC T cells (not recorded which). The receptors originated from a woman aged 18 to 75 in good health.

The chain's CDR3 is CASTRQPSNTEAFF. The rearrangement links TRBV5-1 to TRBJ1-1. This CDR3 region has 14 residues. Germline assignment: CDR1 SGHRS and CDR2 YFSETQ.

V usage is TRBV20-1 and J usage is TRBJ1-1. The CDR3 sequence is 12 residues long. Germline lookup yields CDR1 DFQATT and CDR2 SNEGSKA (reference sequence). The CDR3 is CSARVGNTEAFF.

J is TRBJ1-3 and V is TRBV6-2 or TRBV6-3. Germline CDR1 and CDR2: MNHEY and SVGEGT. The CDR3 contains 11 residues. The CDR3 sequence is CASSYRDTIYF.

J is TRBJ1-5 and V is TRBV12-3 or TRBV12-4. The CDR3 spans 11 residues. The CDR3 sequence: CASSLTGPQHF.

The chain combines TRBV20-1 with TRBJ2-1; TCRdb selects TRBD1, and the lack of DNA leaves this call unchecked. Germline CDR1 and CDR2: DFQATT and SNEGSKA (reference sequence). The CDR3 sequence is 17 residues long. The CDR3 is CSATRGGSWVSYNEQFF.

The chain's CDR3 is CASSSTTSGSTDTQYF. V is TRBV6-1 and J is TRBJ2-3; TCRdb indicates TRBD2, and absent DNA this call remains unverified. Per germline, CDR1 MNHNS and CDR2 SASEGT. This CDR3 has 16 residues.

The chain combines TRBV10-3 with TRBJ1-1; as DNA is missing, the TRBD1 call by TCRdb cannot be tested. CDR1 is ENHRY and CDR2 is SYGVKD in the germline V gene. The CDR3 has 12 amino acids. The CDR3 region is CAISDPQIEAFF.

The J gene is TRBJ1-2, the V gene TRBV20-1. This CDR3 is 12 amino acids long. CDR1 DFQATT and CDR2 SNEGSKA come from the germline V gene (reference sequence). CDR3 residues: CSAQGGIRGYTF.

This chain's CDR3 is CASSPPIQGSYNEQFF. The J gene is TRBJ2-1, the V gene TRBV18. The CDR3 covers 16 residues. Germline V gives CDR1 KGHSH, CDR2 LQKENI. The whole variable domain, filled in from reference TRBV18 and TRBJ2-1, reads NAGVMQNPRHLVRRRGQEARLRCSPMKGHSHVYWYRQLPEEGLKFMVYLQKENIIDESGMPKERFSAEFPKEGPSILRIQQVVRGDSAAYFCASSPPIQGSYNEQFFGPGTRLTVL.

This CDR3 reads CSARPKDSHYEQYF. V is TRBV20-1 and J is TRBJ2-7; the D call from TCRdb, TRBD1, cannot be confirmed without DNA. CDR1 DFQATT and CDR2 SNEGSKA come from the germline V gene (reference sequence). CDR3 length equals 14 residues.

V is TRBV28 and J is TRBJ1-1. The CDR3 contains 13 residues. Germline CDR1 reads MDHEN; CDR2 reads SYDVKM. CDR3 loop: CASSLVISGSSFF.

The chain uses TRBV12-3 or TRBV12-4 and TRBJ2-5; TCRdb designates TRBD1, a call that cannot be tested without DNA. The CDR3 extends over 14 amino acids. Here the CDR3 reads CASSPRQGWETQYF.

The rearrangement uses TRBV4-3 and TRBJ2-7; TCRdb's assignment of TRBD2 cannot be checked, as there is no DNA. Germline V gene lookup returns CDR1 LGHNA and CDR2 YSLEER. The CDR3 spans 16 residues. The CDR3 region is CASSQGLAGFVYEQYF.

The CDR3: CSVVLAGGSTDTQYF. This chain connects TRBV29-1 to TRBJ2-3; TCRdb outputs TRBD2, but without DNA this stays unchecked. Per germline, CDR1 SQVTM and CDR2 ANQGSEA. There are 15 residues in the CDR3.

The chain employs TRBV5-1 and TRBJ2-3; TCRdb outputs TRBD2, but without DNA this stays unchecked. CDR1 and CDR2 (germline): SGHRS, YFSETQ. This CDR3 is 15 amino acids long. The CDR3 sequence: CASSLSGGRADTQYF.

The chain carries TRBV20-1 and TRBJ1-1; TCRdb's assignment of TRBD1 cannot be checked, as there is no DNA. CDR3 length: 14 residues. CDR1 is DFQATT and CDR2 is SNEGSKA in the germline V gene (reference sequence). The CDR3: CSAESRGESTEAFF.

V gene TRBV6-2 or TRBV6-3 combines with J gene TRBJ2-1; lacking DNA, the TRBD1 call made by TCRdb goes unchecked. The CDR3 has 15 amino acids. Germline CDR1 MNHEY, CDR2 SVGEGT. The CDR3 sequence is CASSDRDRDKNEQFF.

The chain has TRBV19 and TRBJ1-5; TCRdb gives TRBD1 as the D gene, but with no DNA this cannot be confirmed. Germline V lookup: CDR1 LNHDA, CDR2 SQIVND (reference sequence). The CDR3 loop spans 15 amino acids. Here the CDR3 reads CASSRGTVVNQPQHF.

The chain combines TRBV12-3 or TRBV12-4 with TRBJ2-4; TCRdb calls TRBD1, which cannot be checked without DNA. The CDR3 covers 15 residues. CDR3 residues: CASSPYREGKNIQYF.

The chain uses TRBV29-1 and TRBJ2-1; checking the TCRdb D call of TRBD2 is not possible without DNA. The CDR3 spans 15 residues. Germline V gene lookup returns CDR1 SQVTM and CDR2 ANQGSEA. The CDR3: CSVETSGPSYNEQFF.

The J gene is TRBJ2-6, the V gene TRBV7-2. Germline V gene sequence: CDR1 SGHTA, CDR2 FQGNSA. The CDR3 runs to 13 residues. This chain's CDR3 is CASSLTGANVLTF.

This chain uses TRBV12-3 or TRBV12-4 with TRBJ1-2; the D gene TCRdb calls, TRBD1, cannot be checked with no DNA. This CDR3 has 14 amino acids. CDR3 residues: CASTLDRGLDGYTF.

This sequence joins TRBV20-1 and TRBJ1-2. The germline V gene encodes CDR1 DFQATT and CDR2 SNEGSKA (reference sequence). This CDR3 contains 15 residues. The CDR3 protein is CSARDLGGGPYGYTF.

The chain combines TRBV12-3 or TRBV12-4 with TRBJ1-6; with no DNA, the TCRdb D assignment of TRBD1 cannot be verified. This CDR3 spans 16 amino acids. CDR3 amino acids: CASSHGTGGSASPLHF.

This chain uses TRBV6-1 with TRBJ2-1; TCRdb designates TRBD2, a call that cannot be tested without DNA. The CDR3 is 15 residues long. Per the germline V gene, CDR1 is MNHNS and CDR2 is SASEGT. The CDR3 region is CASRLGLAAHNEQFF.